This T cell receptor beta chain was sequenced during a study of Ad26.COV2.S vaccination and SARS-CoV-2 variants. Study-wide background: Each vaccinee took Ad26.COV2.S intramuscularly, once or twice 56 days apart.

Trimming at V came to 4 bases and at J to 4 bases, leaving 15 bases not matched to a gene. The CDR3 sequence is 18 residues long. The germline V gene has CDR1 SGHRS and CDR2 YFSETQ. The treatment was: 15 to 20 received Ad26.COV2.S at low or high dose, single or two shots; roughly five received placebo; per-sample allocation not given. Sampling occurred on day 63 after the first vaccine or placebo injection. Clones were sequenced by immunoSEQ multiplex PCR, and TCRdb holds only the in-frame ones, with some missing. The sample comprises about 680,000 clones, more than 70% of which are singletons, and around 1.5% rests with the top ten.

The sequences come from peripheral blood, collected in a trial of Ad26.COV2.S vaccine versus placebo. This sequence originates from a person aged 18 to 59 who received the Ad26.COV2.S COVID-19 vaccine or a placebo. The V and J genes are TRBV5-1 and TRBJ2-2, with 8 bases that match TRBD2. The DNA for the CDR3 is TGCGCCAGCAGCCCGCTTGGGGCGTCGGGGGGGCTCACCGGGGAGCTGTTTTTT. It yields the protein CASSPLGASGGLTGELFF.